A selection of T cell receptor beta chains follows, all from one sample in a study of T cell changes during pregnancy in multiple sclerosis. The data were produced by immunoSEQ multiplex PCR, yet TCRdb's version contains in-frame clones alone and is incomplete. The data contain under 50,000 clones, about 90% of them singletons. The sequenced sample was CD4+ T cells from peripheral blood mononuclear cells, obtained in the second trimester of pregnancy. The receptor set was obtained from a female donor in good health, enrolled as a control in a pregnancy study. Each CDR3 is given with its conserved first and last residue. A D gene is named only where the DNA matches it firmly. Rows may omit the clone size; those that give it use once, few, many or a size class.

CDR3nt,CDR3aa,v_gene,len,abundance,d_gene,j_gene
TGTGCCAGCAGCTTGAACGGTAACAATCAGCCCCAGCATTTT,CASSLNGNNQPQHF,TRBV5-6,14,.,.,TRBJ1-5
TGTGCCAGCAGCTTCTACCAGGGAGGAACCGGGGAGCTGTTTTTT,CASSFYQGGTGELFF,TRBV7-9,15,.,.,TRBJ2-2
TGTGCCAGCAGCTTAGCGTCCTATAATTCACCCCTCCACTTT,CASSLASYNSPLHF,TRBV7-3,14,.,.,TRBJ1-6
TGTGCCAGTAGTATCCCCGACAGACCGAACACTGAAGCTTTCTTT,CASSIPDRPNTEAFF,TRBV19,15,.,.,TRBJ1-1
TGTGCCAGCAGCTTAACGGGACAATACTATGGCTACACCTTC,CASSLTGQYYGYTF,TRBV7-2,14,.,.,TRBJ1-2
TGCGCCAGCAGCCAACTCCCGGGGGACGGCACCGGGGAGCTGTTTTTT,CASSQLPGDGTGELFF,TRBV4-3,16,.,.,TRBJ2-2
TGCGCCAGCAGCCAAGGGGCGAGAACTAGCGGGGGGGCTACAGATACGCAGTATTTT,CASSQGARTSGGATDTQYF,TRBV4-3,19,.,TRBD2,TRBJ2-3
TGTGCCAGCAGCGCCCTGGGGCGGGGTTACAATGAGCAGTTCTTC,CASSALGRGYNEQFF,TRBV9,15,.,.,TRBJ2-1
TGCGCCAGCAGCCAACAAACAGCGGGGGGGGGCGATACGCAGTATTTT,CASSQQTAGGGDTQYF,TRBV4-3,16,.,TRBD2,TRBJ2-3
TGTGCCAGCAGCTTACGGGGGGAAGGACTAGGGTCCTACGAGCAGTACTTC,CASSLRGEGLGSYEQYF,TRBV11-2,17,.,TRBD2,TRBJ2-7
TGTGCCAGCAGCCCGCGGAGGGGCAAAGCTTTCTTT,CASSPRRGKAFF,TRBV7-8,12,.,.,TRBJ1-1
TGTGCCAGCAGCTTTATGAGCGGGGGGTCCGGGGAGCAGTTCTTC,CASSFMSGGSGEQFF,TRBV7-2,15,.,TRBD2,TRBJ2-1
TGTGCCAGTAGTAGAGGGCGCGGAAACACCATATATTTT,CASSRGRGNTIYF,TRBV19,13,.,.,TRBJ1-3
TGTGCCAGCAGTGAAGCCCAGGGGGCTTTCTATGGCTACACCTTC,CASSEAQGAFYGYTF,TRBV6-1,15,.,TRBD1,TRBJ1-2
TGCGCCAGCAGCTTGGGGGACAGGGGGCCCAATCAGCCCCAGCATTTT,CASSLGDRGPNQPQHF,TRBV5-1,16,once,TRBD1,TRBJ1-5
TGTGCCAGCAGCTTACAAGCCGGGGATAATTCACCCCTCCACTTT,CASSLQAGDNSPLHF,TRBV11-2,15,few,.,TRBJ1-6
TGTGCCAGCAGCTTAGCAGGGGTTAGCTCCTACGAGCAGTACTTC,CASSLAGVSSYEQYF,TRBV7-2,15,.,.,TRBJ2-7
TGTGCCAGCAGCTTTGGCCCCAGAGAGGCGAATCAGCCCCAGCATTTT,CASSFGPREANQPQHF,TRBV5-6,16,once,.,TRBJ1-5
TGTGCCAGCAGTTACGAACAGGGCCTCTATGGCTACACCTTC,CASSYEQGLYGYTF,TRBV6-5,14,.,.,TRBJ1-2
TGTGCCAGCAGCTTCGAGCGGGTGGGCACTGAAGCTTTCTTT,CASSFERVGTEAFF,TRBV7-2,14,.,.,TRBJ1-1
TGCAGCGTTGACGGACAGGGTGATGAGCAGTACTTC,CSVDGQGDEQYF,TRBV29-1,12,.,TRBD1,TRBJ2-7
TGTGCCAGCAGCCCGGGAAGCTACGAGCAGTACTTC,CASSPGSYEQYF,TRBV2,12,once,.,TRBJ2-7
TGCGCCAGCAGTCAATCGGCGGGAGGGGACCAGCCCCAGCATTTT,CASSQSAGGDQPQHF,TRBV23-1,15,.,.,TRBJ1-5
TGTGCATCCGAGGACAGCTCTGGAAACACCATATATTTT,CASEDSSGNTIYF,TRBV2,13,.,.,TRBJ1-3
TGTGCCAGCAGCCCCACGGTTGAGGGCTACAATGAGCAGTTCTTC,CASSPTVEGYNEQFF,TRBV7-3,15,.,.,TRBJ2-1
TGTGCCAGCAGTTTATATCCGACAGACCAAGAGACCCAGTACTTC,CASSLYPTDQETQYF,TRBV27,15,.,.,TRBJ2-5
TGTGCCAGCAGCCAAGCACAGGGGTACTATGGCTACACCTTC,CASSQAQGYYGYTF,TRBV14,14,.,TRBD1,TRBJ1-2
TGTGCCAGCAGCCCTCGAGGGCAGGGGCAGGGCACTGAAGCTTTCTTT,CASSPRGQGQGTEAFF,TRBV4-2,16,.,.,TRBJ1-1
TGTGCCAGCAGCTTGAGTAGATCTGACTATGGCTACACCTTC,CASSLSRSDYGYTF,TRBV5-4,14,.,.,TRBJ1-2
TGTGCCAGCAGCCCCTCCCAGGGGGGCTACACCTTC,CASSPSQGGYTF,TRBV7-9,12,.,.,TRBJ1-2
TGTGCCAGCAGCCCCCGGGGGACGCAAGAGACCCAGTACTTC,CASSPRGTQETQYF,TRBV6-5,14,.,.,TRBJ2-5
TGTGCCACCAGCAGAGAGGCTGCCCATAGCAATCAGCCCCAGCATTTT,CATSREAAHSNQPQHF,TRBV15,16,.,.,TRBJ1-5
TGTGCCAGCAGTATCGGGCCAGGGGCTAACTATGGCTACACCTTC,CASSIGPGANYGYTF,TRBV6-1,15,.,.,TRBJ1-2
TGTGCCAGCTCACCAGAGGGAGCCTTCTACGAGCAGTACTTC,CASSPEGAFYEQYF,TRBV18,14,.,.,TRBJ2-7
TGCGCCAGCACCCTAGCGGGGGGGCCCGGGGATACGCAGTATTTT,CASTLAGGPGDTQYF,TRBV5-1,15,.,TRBD2,TRBJ2-3
TGTGCCAGTCGCCGCGGGGGGAACTCCTACGAGCAGTACTTC,CASRRGGNSYEQYF,TRBV7-2,14,.,TRBD2,TRBJ2-7
TGCGCCAGCAGCCAAGAAAGTAACCGGGACAGGGAAACCATATATTTT,CASSQESNRDRETIYF,TRBV4-1,16,.,TRBD1,TRBJ1-3
TGTGCCATAGGGAAGGGGGCCACATTCGGGGAGCTGTTTTTT,CAIGKGATFGELFF,TRBV10-3,14,.,TRBD1,TRBJ2-2
TGTGCCAGCAGCTCCAATAGAGGACCTCAGGGGTCCGATGGCTACACCTTC,CASSSNRGPQGSDGYTF,TRBV7-2,17,.,.,TRBJ1-2
TGTGCCAGCAGCTTCGACAGCTCTGGAAACACCATATATTTT,CASSFDSSGNTIYF,TRBV7-8,14,.,.,TRBJ1-3
TGCGCCAGCAGTCCGCCCGGCACTGAAGCTTTCTTT,CASSPPGTEAFF,TRBV5-1,12,.,.,TRBJ1-1
TGTGCCAGCAGCACACGACATCTAGGAAACACCATATATTTT,CASSTRHLGNTIYF,TRBV7-9,14,.,.,TRBJ1-3
TGTGCCAGCAGACGGGATAGACACTACAATGAGCAGTTCTTC,CASRRDRHYNEQFF,TRBV2,14,.,.,TRBJ2-1
TGTGCCAGCAGTAAGGGACAGGGGAACACAGATACGCAGTATTTT,CASSKGQGNTDTQYF,TRBV9,15,.,TRBD1,TRBJ2-3
TGTGCCAGCAGTTTACCCTTTTCCCCCACAGATACGCAGTATTTT,CASSLPFSPTDTQYF,TRBV28,15,.,.,TRBJ2-3
TGTGCCAGCAGTATGTCTGGGCAAACCAACACTGAAGCTTTCTTT,CASSMSGQTNTEAFF,TRBV6-5,15,few,.,TRBJ1-1
TGTGCCAGCAGCGAACGACAGGGTATGACTGAAGCTTTCTTT,CASSERQGMTEAFF,TRBV7-9,14,.,TRBD1,TRBJ1-1
TGCGCCAGCAGCACTACTAGCCCCTACGACAATGAGCAGTTCTTC,CASSTTSPYDNEQFF,TRBV4-1,15,.,.,TRBJ2-1
TGTGCCAGCAGCGTAAGACAGGGTGGCGAGACCCAGTACTTC,CASSVRQGGETQYF,TRBV7-8,14,.,TRBD1,TRBJ2-5
TGTGCTAGTGGCCCCGGACACGGGGGGTCGGATGAGCAGTTCTTC,CASGPGHGGSDEQFF,TRBV12-5,15,.,TRBD2,TRBJ2-1
TGTGCCAGCAAGAAACATCTGAACACTGAAGCTTTCTTT,CASKKHLNTEAFF,TRBV4-2,13,.,.,TRBJ1-1
TGTGCCAGCAGCTTAGGGGCGGGGTCCGGGACCCAGTACTTC,CASSLGAGSGTQYF,TRBV7-8,14,.,.,TRBJ2-5